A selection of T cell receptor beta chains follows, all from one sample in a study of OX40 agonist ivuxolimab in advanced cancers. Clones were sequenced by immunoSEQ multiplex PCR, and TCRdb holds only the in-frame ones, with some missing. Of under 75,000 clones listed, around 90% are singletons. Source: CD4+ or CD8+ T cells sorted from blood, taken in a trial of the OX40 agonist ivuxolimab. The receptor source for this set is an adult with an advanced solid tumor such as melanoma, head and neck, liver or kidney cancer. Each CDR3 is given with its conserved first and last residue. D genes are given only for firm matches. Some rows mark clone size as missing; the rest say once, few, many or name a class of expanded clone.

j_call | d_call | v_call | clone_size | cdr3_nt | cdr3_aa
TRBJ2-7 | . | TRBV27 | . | TGTGCCAGCAGTTTAGGCCGGGACCCGAGGTACGAGCAGTACTTC | CASSLGRDPRYEQYF
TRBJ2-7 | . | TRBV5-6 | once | TGTGCCAGCAGCCCCGGGGGGCCGCGCTACGAGCAGTACTTC | CASSPGGPRYEQYF
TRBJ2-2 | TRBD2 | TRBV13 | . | TGTGCCAGCAGCCTCCCGACTAGCGGGGAACTCGGGGAGCTGTTTTTT | CASSLPTSGELGELFF
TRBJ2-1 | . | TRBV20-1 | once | TGCAGCGCCGAAGCGGCCAATGAGCAGTTCTTC | CSAEAANEQFF
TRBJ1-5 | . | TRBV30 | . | TGTGCCTGGAGTGAAGGGTTTAACAATCAGCCCCAGCATTTT | CAWSEGFNNQPQHF
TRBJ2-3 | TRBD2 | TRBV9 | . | TGTGCCAGCAGCGTAAACCCGGGACTACAAATCCCCGGCACAGATACGCAGTATTTT | CASSVNPGLQIPGTDTQYF
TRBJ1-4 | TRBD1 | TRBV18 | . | TGTGCCAGCTCACCCACAGGGGATCTTTTTACAACTAATGAAAAACTGTTTTTT | CASSPTGDLFTTNEKLFF
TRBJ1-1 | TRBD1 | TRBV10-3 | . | TGTGCCATCAGGCCGGACAGGGAGTTCTCTGAAGCTTTCTTT | CAIRPDREFSEAFF
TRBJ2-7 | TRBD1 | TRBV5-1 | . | TGCGCCAGCAGCTTGACTAGACAGGGGTTCTACGAGCAGTACTTC | CASSLTRQGFYEQYF
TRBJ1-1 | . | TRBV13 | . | TGTGCCAGCATCGAAAGGGGAACTGAAGCTTTCTTT | CASIERGTEAFF
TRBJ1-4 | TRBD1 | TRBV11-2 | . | TGTGCCAGCAGCCCTGACAGGGACATTTATGAAAAACTGTTTTTT | CASSPDRDIYEKLFF
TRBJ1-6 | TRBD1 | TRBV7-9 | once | TGTGCCAGCAGCCCCGGGACAGGGAGCTCCTATAATTCACCCCTCCACTTT | CASSPGTGSSYNSPLHF
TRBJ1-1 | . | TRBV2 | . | TGTGCCAGCAGTGAAGCGATTGCTTTCTTT | CASSEAIAFF
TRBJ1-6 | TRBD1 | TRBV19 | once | TGTGCCAGTAGTGGATGGACAGGGGTCTCACCCCTCCACTTT | CASSGWTGVSPLHF
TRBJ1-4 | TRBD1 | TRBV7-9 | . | TGTGCCAGCAGCATAAGCGGACAGGGGACTAATGAAAAACTGTTTTTT | CASSISGQGTNEKLFF